This T cell receptor (beta chain) was obtained from a study of immune evolution from preneoplasia to lung adenocarcinoma (dated by TCRdb to the early 2020s). About the investigation overall: The study profiled immune contexture across lung adenocarcinoma precursors and invasive adenocarcinoma using immune gene expression, TCR sequencing and multiplex immunofluorescence. Resected precursor lesions (AAH, AIS, MIA) and invasive adenocarcinomas were each compared against paired morphologically normal lung tissue. Sample size was determined by specimen availability and not by a prior power calculation. The immune data were integrated with whole exome sequencing and methylation data obtained from the same cohort of nodules. A total of roughly 50 patients with pulmonary nodules who underwent surgical resection were included in the overall cohort. TCR sequencing data came from approximately 46 patients. It was reported in the study that more than 85 samples were used for TCR sequencing. Class I HLA alleles were inferred from exome data with POLYSOLVER, and allele-specific HLA loss was detected with LOHHLA.

What the work shows at the level of the full study, not this receptor alone: Findings were based on association rather than direct causation; larger cohorts with long-term follow-up and longitudinal biopsies were deemed needed. The highest top T cell clone frequencies were observed in normal lung, and a progressive decrease in top T cell clone frequencies appeared to occur from AAH through AIS, MIA and invasive adenocarcinoma. All patients were from Japan and China, so applicability to Western populations was uncertain. Clonality was highest in normal lung, while later-stage lesions appeared to show lower clonality but higher T cell density and diversity.

The patients had resection in Japan or China between about 2013 and 2017. The histologic diagnosis of each case was independently confirmed on H&E slides by two lung cancer pathologists. DNA was isolated from FFPE tissue using the AllPrep DNA/RNA FFPE Kit. TCR beta CDR3 regions were sequenced from DNA using the immunoSEQ hsTCRbeta Kit. The source study handled its data this way. The ImmunoSEQ Analyzer was used to analyse the TCR sequencing data. T cell clonality was defined as 1 minus Pielou's evenness computed on productive rearrangements. T cell diversity was measured with the inverse Simpson index on productive templates. T cell density was defined as TCR beta template counts normalized to usable DNA, with usable DNA estimated by amplifying and sequencing housekeeping genes. TCR metrics were compared across histologic stages using two-sided Kruskal-Wallis tests. As stored in TCRdb, this immuneACCESS dataset retains in-frame rearrangements with V and J assigned. A fraction of the clones does not appear; measured against another copy, unresolved V genes explain less than half of the discrepancy, and the remainder lacks a known reason. The V and J calls and clone size were taken over from that table, and D and trimming were inferred from the DNA. This sample gives around 4,500 clones in total; 80% to 90% of them show up just once. The ten largest clonotypes hold 6% of the sample.

To note about this clone: No antigen is known for it. There are no base qualities to consult, and no much larger clone falls within one base.

V has 0 bases trimmed and J has 10 bases trimmed; junction bases matching no gene number 7. The germline V gene gives CDR1 as LGHNA and CDR2 as YSLEER. From cysteine to phenylalanine, the CDR3 is 15 amino acids long. CDR3 DNA is the only sequence kept; it has 45 bases, read in frame from the first base. The chain is made from TRBV4-3 and TRBJ1-4, with 8 bases in between that match TRBD1. The material sequenced was FFPE adjacent normal lung tissue. The TCR comes from a person aged 70 to 85 with lung adenocarcinoma. The sequence in DNA is TGCGCCAGCAGCCAAGATATCCAGGGGGCGGCAAAACTGTTTTTT. Its protein product is CASSQDIQGAAKLFF.